The rows below give T cell receptor beta chains drawn from one sample of a study of response to subunit inactivated influenza vaccine. TCRdb reprocessed the RT-PCR reads via MiXCR and lists one record per CDR3 protein. The sample lists more than 400,000 distinct CDR3 sequences; about a tenth were seen once. The input for sequencing was PBMCs from blood, taken about 6 weeks after vaccination. The receptors were gathered from a man between 45 and 60 years old who received an inactivated influenza vaccine. Each CDR3 is given with its conserved first and last residue. Each record gives: J gene, clone size, V gene, D gene, CDR3 protein, CDR3 DNA. The D gene is left open where the match is weak. A clone size is listed for some rows: how often the clone was seen (once, few, many), or a class if it is expanded.

TRBJ2-5	NA	TRBV7-9	NA	CASSWGPISQETQYF	TGTGCCAGCAGCTGGGGGCCAATCTCCCAAGAGACCCAGTACTTC
TRBJ1-4	few	TRBV7-9	NA	CASSLPRNEKLFF	TGTGCCAGCAGCTTACCCAGGAATGAAAAACTGTTTTTT
TRBJ1-1	many	TRBV12-3/TRBV12-4	NA	CASSPGSMGTEAFF	TGTGCCAGCAGTCCCGGGTCGATGGGTACTGAAGCTTTCTTT
TRBJ2-3	few	TRBV3-1	NA	CASSQMVAATDTQYF	TGTGCCAGCAGCCAAATGGTAGCGGCCACAGATACGCAGTATTTT
TRBJ2-3	many	TRBV2	TRBD2	CASRGLASDTQYF	TGTGCCAGCAGGGGACTAGCTTCGGATACGCAGTATTTT
TRBJ2-1	NA	TRBV5-1	TRBD2	CASSSGGAGKSSYNEQFF	TGCGCCAGCAGCTCCGGGGGGGCGGGCAAGAGCTCCTACAATGAGCAGTTCTTC
TRBJ2-1	NA	TRBV20-1	NA	CSAQGLAIYNEQFF	TGCAGTGCTCAGGGGCTAGCCATTTACAATGAGCAGTTCTTC
TRBJ2-3	few	TRBV7-2	NA	CASSLRWGADTQYF	TGTGCCAGCAGCTTACGCTGGGGTGCAGATACGCAGTATTTT
TRBJ2-7	many	TRBV27	TRBD1	CASSFQGAYEQYF	TGTGCCAGCAGTTTTCAGGGGGCCTACGAGCAGTACTTC
TRBJ1-5	NA	TRBV15	TRBD1	CATSGGTGENQPQHF	TGTGCCACCAGCGGCGGGACAGGGGAAAATCAGCCCCAGCATTTT
TRBJ2-7	few	TRBV11-2	NA	CASSSNYRELYEQYF	TGTGCCAGCAGCTCGAACTACAGGGAGCTCTACGAGCAGTACTTC
TRBJ1-2	few	TRBV7-2	NA	CASSNRRKSYGYTF	TGTGCCAGCAGCAATAGACGGAAATCCTATGGCTACACCTTC
TRBJ2-1	NA	TRBV11-1	TRBD2	CASSLSTSGRNEQFF	TGTGCCAGCAGCTTGAGTACTAGCGGGAGGAATGAGCAGTTCTTC
TRBJ2-1	many	TRBV6-1	TRBD2	CASSPPAGGYNEQFF	TGTGCCAGCAGTCCCCCCGCGGGAGGGTATAATGAGCAGTTCTTC
TRBJ2-2	NA	TRBV9	TRBD1	CASSITGANTGELFF	TGTGCCAGCAGCATCACAGGGGCGAACACCGGGGAGCTGTTTTTT
TRBJ2-1	NA	TRBV29-1	NA	CSVEDVGGGNEQFF	TGCAGCGTTGAAGACGTGGGAGGGGGAAATGAGCAGTTCTTC
TRBJ1-1	few	TRBV5-6	TRBD1	CASSLLDRMNTEAFF	TGTGCCAGCAGCTTGTTGGACAGGATGAACACTGAAGCTTTCTTT
TRBJ1-2	NA	TRBV12-3/TRBV12-4	TRBD1	CASSMLMTGVSGGYTF	TGTGCCAGCAGCATGCTGATGACAGGGGTTAGTGGTGGCTACACCTTC
TRBJ1-2	few	TRBV12-3/TRBV12-4	TRBD1	CASATGQGGYTF	TGTGCCAGCGCTACCGGACAGGGGGGCTACACCTTC
TRBJ1-1	few	TRBV25-1	NA	CASSGTKAFF	TGTGCCAGCAGTGGCACGAAAGCTTTCTTT
TRBJ2-7	few	TRBV25-1	NA	CASSAPGVTYEQYF	TGTGCCAGCAGTGCGCCGGGGGTTACCTACGAGCAGTACTTC
TRBJ1-5	many	TRBV20-1	NA	CSGVESNQPQHF	TGCAGTGGGGTAGAAAGCAATCAGCCCCAGCATTTT
TRBJ2-3	NA	TRBV20-1	TRBD2	CSASLRLAGDTDTQYF	TGCAGTGCTAGTCTCCGACTAGCGGGAGATACAGATACGCAGTATTTT
TRBJ2-1	NA	TRBV4-3	NA	CASSQVPLGYNEQFF	TGCGCCAGCAGCCAAGTTCCCCTCGGATACAATGAGCAGTTCTTC
TRBJ1-2	NA	TRBV7-8	NA	CASSLGFSLPGAYGYTF	TGTGCCAGCAGCTTAGGTTTTTCGCTCCCAGGAGCCTATGGCTACACCTTC
TRBJ2-2	few	TRBV29-1	NA	CSVEGGGRTGELFF	TGCAGCGTTGAAGGGGGCGGTAGGACCGGGGAGCTGTTTTTT
TRBJ2-3	NA	TRBV7-8	NA	CASSLEGGPYTQYF	TGTGCCAGCAGCTTAGAGGGGGGGCCCTATACGCAGTATTTT
TRBJ2-1	many	TRBV12-3/TRBV12-4	TRBD1	CASTSTGVEQFF	TGTGCCAGCACCAGCACAGGGGTGGAGCAGTTCTTC
TRBJ2-1	NA	TRBV6-1	TRBD2	CASTGDGGGEWYNEQFF	TGTGCCAGCACCGGAGATGGGGGAGGGGAGTGGTACAATGAGCAGTTCTTC
TRBJ2-7	few	TRBV28	TRBD2	CASRRTSVREQYF	TGTGCCAGCAGACGAACTAGCGTGAGAGAGCAGTACTTC
TRBJ2-7	NA	TRBV10-3	TRBD2	CAISESSGRDEQYF	TGTGCCATCAGTGAGTCCTCAGGGAGGGACGAGCAGTACTTC
TRBJ2-7	NA	TRBV19	NA	CASSMAGSLYEQYF	TGTGCCAGTAGTATGGCAGGGAGTCTCTACGAGCAGTACTTC
TRBJ2-7	few	TRBV6-1	TRBD2	CASSGRLSTSGVWGGIEQYF	TGTGCCAGCAGTGGCCGATTATCGACTAGCGGGGTATGGGGTGGAATCGAGCAGTACTTC
TRBJ2-1	few	TRBV6-5	NA	CASSYDPPGTHNEQFF	TGTGCCAGCAGTTACGACCCCCCTGGCACCCACAATGAGCAGTTCTTC
TRBJ2-5	many	TRBV7-2	TRBD2	CASSGIPKAGGQETQYF	TGTGCCAGCAGCGGAATCCCCAAGGCGGGGGGCCAAGAGACCCAGTACTTC